The next 9 T cell receptor beta chains were all read from a single sample in a study of T cell responses to AZD1222 COVID-19 vaccine. Generated by immunoSEQ multiplex PCR, the TCRdb table keeps only in-frame clones and is missing some. The repertoire includes roughly 200,000 clones, 91% of them detected once, and approximately 1.8% sits in the top ten. The starting material was peripheral blood, obtained 28 days after the second AZD1222 dose. Source of these receptors: an adult who received the AZD1222 COVID-19 vaccine.

The rearrangement joins TRBV7-3 to TRBJ2-6; 9 nucleotides align to TRBD1. This CDR3 is 17 amino acids long. Germline CDR1 and CDR2: SGHTA and FQGTGA. V was pared by 5 bases and J by 4 bases, with 9 bases of the junction left unmatched. The CDR3: CASSRPGQGLGANVLTF. Written as DNA, the CDR3 is TGTGCCAGCAGCCGCCCGGGACAGGGTCTGGGGGCCAACGTCCTGACTTTC.

The chain has TRBV28 and TRBJ2-1; D is undetermined. Germline CDR1 and CDR2: MDHEN and SYDVKM. V lost 2 bases, J lost 4 bases, and 3 bases lay in between. The length of the CDR3 is 12 residues. For the CDR3, the DNA is TGTGCCAGCAGTTTAAGATACAATGAGCAGTTCTTC. Its protein product is CASSLRYNEQFF.

The genes are TRBV10-1 and TRBJ1-3, with 8 nucleotides matching TRBD1. Germline V lookup: CDR1 WNHNN, CDR2 SYGVQD (reference sequence). This CDR3 has 13 residues. Trimming cost V 6 bases and J 4 bases; bases outside gene matches: 2. The CDR3 bases are TGCGCCAGCAGCCGGACAGGGGGAAACACCATATATTTT. Translated: CASSRTGGNTIYF.

The chain employs TRBV19 and TRBJ1-3; TRBD1 might be the D (5 bases). Germline values: CDR1 LNHDA, CDR2 SQIVND (reference sequence). The ends were cut back, 5 bases at V and 10 bases at J, with 12 bases in the middle. The CDR3 runs to 12 residues. CDR3 in amino acids: CASSSRQNTIYF. As DNA, the CDR3 is TGTGCCAGTAGTTCCAGACAGAATACCATATATTTT.

The CDR3 DNA is TGCAGCGTTGAGTCGCTAGCGGGGGCCAACGAATGGGGCCAAGAGACCCAGTACTTC. It encodes CSVESLAGANEWGQETQYF. V and J are TRBV29-1 and TRBJ2-5; 10 bases map to TRBD2. Germline lookup yields CDR1 SQVTM and CDR2 ANQGSEA. With 3 bases clipped from V and 1 base from J, the junction kept 17 bases outside the gene matches. This CDR3 has 19 residues. The full variable domain, its missing parts supplied by reference TRBV29-1 and TRBJ2-5, is SAVISQKPSRDICQRGTSLTIQCQVDSQVTMMFWYRQQPGQSLTLIATANQGSEATYESGFVIDKFPISRPNLTFSTLTVSNMSPEDSSIYLCSVESLAGANEWGQETQYFGPGTRLLVL.

The chain links TRBV6-2 or TRBV6-3 to TRBJ2-6; D gene unclear. Trimming took 5 bases from V and 9 from J, leaving 14 bases between them. The germline V gene encodes CDR1 MNHEY and CDR2 SVGEGT. The CDR3 is 14 amino acids. CDR3 DNA sequence: TGTGCCAGCAGTCCCCGACATTACCTCAACGTCCTGACTTTC. It codes for CASSPRHYLNVLTF.

The J gene is TRBJ1-3, the V gene TRBV11-2, with D maybe TRBD1 (5 bases). This CDR3 region has 16 residues. CDR1 is SGHAT, CDR2 FQNNGV, per germline. V gave up 2 bases and J gave up 1 base, with 12 bases separating them. CDR3 loop: CASSLSRGSSGNTIYF. The CDR3 DNA follows: TGTGCCAGCAGCTTATCCCGGGGCTCTTCTGGAAACACCATATATTTT.

This clone was observed once. This chain uses TRBV19 with TRBJ2-4, with TRBD1 matching 11 bases. With 7 bases clipped from V and 1 base from J, the junction kept 6 bases outside the gene matches. The CDR3 spans 16 residues. CDR1 is LNHDA and CDR2 is SQIVND in the germline V gene (reference sequence). The CDR3 DNA follows: TGTGCCAGTACCCCGGGGGACAGGGGGGCCAAAAACATTCAGTACTTC. Translating gives CASTPGDRGAKNIQYF.

The CDR3: CASTLTGRTGYTF. The CDR3 nucleotides read TGTGCCAGTACCCTCACAGGGAGAACTGGCTACACCTTC. The chain employs TRBV19 and TRBJ1-2; D may be TRBD1 (6 bases). The germline V gene has CDR1 LNHDA and CDR2 SQIVND (reference sequence). Trimming left V 7 bases short and J 7 bases short, with 16 bases between. CDR3 length equals 13 residues.